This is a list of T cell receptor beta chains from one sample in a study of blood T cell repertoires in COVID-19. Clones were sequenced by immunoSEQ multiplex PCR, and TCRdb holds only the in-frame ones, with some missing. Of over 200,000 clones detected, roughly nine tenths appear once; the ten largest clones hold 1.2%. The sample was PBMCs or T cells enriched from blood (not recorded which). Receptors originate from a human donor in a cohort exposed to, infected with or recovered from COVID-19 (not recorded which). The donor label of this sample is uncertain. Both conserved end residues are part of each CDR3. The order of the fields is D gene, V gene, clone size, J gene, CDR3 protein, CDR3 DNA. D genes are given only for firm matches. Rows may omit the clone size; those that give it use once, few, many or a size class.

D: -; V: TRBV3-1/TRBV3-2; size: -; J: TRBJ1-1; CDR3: CASSQESPAELGTEAFF; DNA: TGTGCCAGCAGCCAAGAAAGCCCTGCGGAGTTAGGCACTGAAGCTTTCTTT
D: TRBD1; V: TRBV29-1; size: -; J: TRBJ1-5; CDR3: CSAQGDWAQPQHF; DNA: TGCAGCGCCCAGGGGGACTGGGCTCAGCCCCAGCATTTT
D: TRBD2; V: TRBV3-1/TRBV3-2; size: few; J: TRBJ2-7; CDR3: CASSGGLAGTGEQYF; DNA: TGTGCCAGCAGCGGGGGACTAGCGGGGACGGGGGAGCAGTACTTC
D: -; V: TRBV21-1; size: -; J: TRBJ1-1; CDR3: CASSCPEPFWTEAFF; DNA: TGTGCCAGCAGTTGTCCTGAGCCCTTTTGGACTGAAGCTTTCTTT
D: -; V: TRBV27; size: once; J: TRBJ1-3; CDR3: CASSPDRSPGNTIYF; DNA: TGTGCCAGCAGTCCCGACAGAAGCCCTGGAAACACCATATATTTT
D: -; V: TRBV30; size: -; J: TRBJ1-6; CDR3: CAWSVNGGNSPLHF; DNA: TGTGCCTGGAGTGTTAATGGGGGGAATTCACCCCTCCACTTT
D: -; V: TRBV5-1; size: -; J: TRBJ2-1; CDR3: CASSLSLSLTGEGEQFF; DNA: TGCGCCAGCAGCTTGTCCCTCTCTTTGACAGGGGAGGGTGAGCAGTTCTTC
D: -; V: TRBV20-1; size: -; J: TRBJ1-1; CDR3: CSASTFGAFF; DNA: TGCAGTGCGTCGACTTTCGGAGCTTTCTTT
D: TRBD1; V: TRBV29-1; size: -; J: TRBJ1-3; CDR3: CSVDGTATGNTIYF; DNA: TGCAGCGTTGACGGGACAGCTACTGGAAACACCATATATTTT
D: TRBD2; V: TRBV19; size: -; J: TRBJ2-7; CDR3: CASSAGTSFYEQYF; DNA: TGTGCCAGTAGTGCCGGGACTAGCTTTTACGAGCAGTACTTC
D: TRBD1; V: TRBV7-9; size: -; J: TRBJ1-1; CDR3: CASSLEGAAEAFF; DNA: TGTGCCAGCAGCTTAGAGGGGGCCGCTGAAGCTTTCTTT
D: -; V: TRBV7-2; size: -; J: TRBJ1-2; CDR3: CASSLSRQENYGYTF; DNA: TGTGCCAGCAGCCTTTCACGACAGGAGAACTATGGCTACACCTTC
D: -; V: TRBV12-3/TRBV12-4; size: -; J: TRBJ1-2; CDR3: CASSWTVSYGYTF; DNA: TGTGCCAGCAGTTGGACAGTCTCCTATGGCTACACCTTC
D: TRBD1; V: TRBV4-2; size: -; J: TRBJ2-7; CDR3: CASSRGVGQGVSDEQYF; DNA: TGTGCCAGCAGCCGAGGAGTGGGACAGGGCGTTTCCGACGAGCAGTACTTC
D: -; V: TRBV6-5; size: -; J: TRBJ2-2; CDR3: CASSPVTGELFF; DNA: TGTGCCAGCAGCCCCGTCACCGGGGAGCTGTTTTTT
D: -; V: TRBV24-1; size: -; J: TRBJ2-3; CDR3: CATSDPGSTDTQYF; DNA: TGTGCCACCAGTGATCCAGGGAGCACAGATACGCAGTATTTT
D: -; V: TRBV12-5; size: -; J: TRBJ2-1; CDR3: CASGLVQRESNEQFF; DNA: TGTGCTAGTGGTTTGGTACAGAGGGAGTCCAATGAGCAGTTCTTC
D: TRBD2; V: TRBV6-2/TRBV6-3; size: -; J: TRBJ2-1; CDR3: CASSYSQRGDNEQFF; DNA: TGTGCCAGCAGTTATTCCCAGCGGGGGGACAATGAGCAGTTCTTC
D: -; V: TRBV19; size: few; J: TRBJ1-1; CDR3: CASTRGGLLNTEAFF; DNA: TGTGCCAGTACTCGAGGTGGCCTATTGAACACTGAAGCTTTCTTT